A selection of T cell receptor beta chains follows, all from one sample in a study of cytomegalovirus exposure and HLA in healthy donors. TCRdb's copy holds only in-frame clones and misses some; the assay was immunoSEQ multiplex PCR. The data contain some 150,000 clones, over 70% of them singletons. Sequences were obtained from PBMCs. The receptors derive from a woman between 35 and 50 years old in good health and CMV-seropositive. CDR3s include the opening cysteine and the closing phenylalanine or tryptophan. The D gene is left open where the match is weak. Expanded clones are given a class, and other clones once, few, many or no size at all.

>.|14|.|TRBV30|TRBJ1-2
CAWSVGGFNYGYTF
TGTGCCTGGAGTGTAGGAGGATTTAACTATGGCTACACCTTC
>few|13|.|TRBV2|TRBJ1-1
CASSAEGQLGAFF
TGTGCCAGCAGTGCCGAGGGACAACTCGGAGCTTTCTTT
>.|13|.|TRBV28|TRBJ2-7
CASSSLKGDEQYF
TGTGCCAGCAGTTCGCTCAAGGGGGACGAGCAGTACTTC
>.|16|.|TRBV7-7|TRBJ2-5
CASSLSGTPFLETQYF
TGTGCCAGCAGCTTGTCCGGGACTCCTTTTCTGGAGACCCAGTACTTC
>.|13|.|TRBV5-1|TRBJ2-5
CASSLAPRETQYF
TGCGCCAGCAGCTTGGCCCCCCGAGAGACCCAGTACTTC
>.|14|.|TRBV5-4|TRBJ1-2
CASINSEEIYGYTF
TGTGCCAGCATCAACTCGGAGGAGATCTATGGCTACACCTTC
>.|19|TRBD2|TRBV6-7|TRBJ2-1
CASRRLAGGSRGVYNEQFF
TGTGCCAGCAGACGGCTAGCGGGGGGCTCCCGCGGGGTCTACAATGAGCAGTTCTTC
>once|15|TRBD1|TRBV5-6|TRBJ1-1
CASSFYGTGFTEAFF
TGTGCCAGCAGCTTTTATGGGACAGGGTTCACTGAAGCTTTCTTT
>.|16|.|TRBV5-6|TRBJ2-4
CASSPADTLAKNIQYF
TGTGCCAGCAGCCCAGCTGACACACTAGCCAAAAACATTCAGTACTTC
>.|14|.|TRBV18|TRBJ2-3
CASSPRQSTDTQYF
TGTGCCAGCTCACCCAGACAGAGCACAGATACGCAGTATTTT
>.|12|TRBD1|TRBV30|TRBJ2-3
CAWDRGQDTQYF
TGTGCCTGGGACAGGGGGCAGGATACGCAGTATTTT
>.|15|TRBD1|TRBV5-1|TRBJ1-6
CASSAGQGGNSPLHF
TGCGCCAGCAGCGCCGGACAGGGGGGTAATTCACCCCTCCACTTT
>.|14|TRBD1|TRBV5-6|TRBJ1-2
CASRAGGPNYGYTF
TGTGCCAGCCGGGCAGGGGGGCCTAACTATGGCTACACCTTC
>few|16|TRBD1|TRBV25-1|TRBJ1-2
CASSDPLRTGGSGYTF
TGTGCCAGCAGTGACCCGCTTCGGACAGGGGGTAGTGGCTACACCTTC
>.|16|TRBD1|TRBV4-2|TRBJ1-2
CASSQDPAGGTWGYTF
TGTGCCAGCAGCCAAGATCCGGCAGGGGGCACTTGGGGCTACACCTTC
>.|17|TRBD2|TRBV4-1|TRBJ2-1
CASSQELYREGGNEQFF
TGCGCCAGCAGCCAAGAATTGTATCGGGAGGGAGGGAATGAGCAGTTCTTC
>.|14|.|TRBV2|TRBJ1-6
CASSALGGNSPLHF
TGTGCCAGCAGTGCGTTAGGGGGAAATTCACCCCTCCACTTT
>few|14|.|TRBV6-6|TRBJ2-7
CASSYRSGSGEQYF
TGTGCCAGCAGTTACCGGAGTGGGTCGGGCGAGCAGTACTTC
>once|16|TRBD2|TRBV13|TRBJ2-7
CASSSLSAGVIDEQYF
TGTGCCAGCAGCTCCCTCTCTGCGGGGGTAATCGACGAGCAGTACTTC
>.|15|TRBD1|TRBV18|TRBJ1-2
CASSPQGTGVEGYTF
TGTGCCAGCTCACCACAAGGGACAGGGGTGGAAGGCTACACCTTC
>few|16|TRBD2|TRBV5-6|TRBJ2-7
CASSLLSGLVGYEQYF
TGTGCCAGCAGCTTGTTGTCGGGACTAGTAGGATACGAGCAGTACTTC
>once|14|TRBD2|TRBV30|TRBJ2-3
CAWNSGGVTDTQYF
TGTGCCTGGAATAGCGGGGGAGTCACAGATACGCAGTATTTT
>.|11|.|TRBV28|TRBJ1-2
CASGWGEGYTF
TGTGCCAGCGGTTGGGGGGAGGGCTACACCTTC
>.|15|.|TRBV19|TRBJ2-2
CASSIQGTNTGELFF
TGTGCCAGTAGTATTCAGGGGACGAACACCGGGGAGCTGTTTTTT
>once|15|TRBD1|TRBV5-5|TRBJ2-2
CASSQEDRVPGELFF
TGTGCCAGCAGTCAGGAAGACAGGGTTCCCGGGGAGCTGTTTTTT
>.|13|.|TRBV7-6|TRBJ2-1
CASSLADINEQFF
TGTGCCAGCAGCTTAGCGGACATCAATGAGCAGTTCTTC
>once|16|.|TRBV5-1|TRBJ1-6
CASSPGVWGGNSPLHF
TGCGCCAGCAGCCCAGGCGTTTGGGGCGGTAATTCACCCCTCCACTTT
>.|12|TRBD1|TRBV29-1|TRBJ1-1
CSVVQGAGLAFF
TGCAGCGTCGTACAGGGGGCAGGGTTAGCTTTCTTT
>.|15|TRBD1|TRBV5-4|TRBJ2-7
CASSEGGDRSYEQYF
TGTGCCAGCAGCGAGGGTGGGGACAGAAGCTACGAGCAGTACTTC
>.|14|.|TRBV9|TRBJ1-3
CASSITTDKNTIYF
TGTGCCAGCAGCATAACGACAGATAAAAACACCATATATTTT
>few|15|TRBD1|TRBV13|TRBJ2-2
CASSRGTGVTGELFF
TGTGCCAGCAGCCGCGGGACAGGGGTTACCGGGGAGCTGTTTTTT
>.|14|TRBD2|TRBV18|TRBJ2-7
CASSLASGGHEQYF
TGTGCCAGCTCACTGGCTAGCGGGGGTCACGAGCAGTACTTC
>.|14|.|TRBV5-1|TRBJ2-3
CASSQQASTDTQYF
TGCGCCAGCAGCCAACAGGCTAGCACAGATACGCAGTATTTT
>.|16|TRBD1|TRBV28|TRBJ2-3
CASSSQGAVGTDTQYF
TGTGCCAGCAGTTCACAGGGGGCGGTTGGCACAGATACGCAGTATTTT
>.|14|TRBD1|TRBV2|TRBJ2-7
CASRAGTGEVEQYF
TGTGCCAGCAGGGCCGGGACAGGGGAGGTCGAGCAGTACTTC
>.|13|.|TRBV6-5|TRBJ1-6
CASSDRYNSPLHF
TGTGCCAGCAGTGACAGATATAATTCACCCCTCCACTTT
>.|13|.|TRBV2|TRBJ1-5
CASSEDRDQPQHF
TGTGCCAGCAGTGAAGACAGGGATCAGCCCCAGCATTTT
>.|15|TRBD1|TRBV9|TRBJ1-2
CASSVGGQGENGYTF
TGTGCCAGCAGCGTAGGGGGACAGGGGGAGAATGGCTACACCTTC
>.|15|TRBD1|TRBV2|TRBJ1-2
CASRDREGTGIGYTF
TGTGCCAGCAGGGACAGGGAGGGAACAGGAATTGGCTACACCTTC
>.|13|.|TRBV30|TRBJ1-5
CAWQQGPHQPQHF
TGTGCCTGGCAACAGGGTCCCCATCAGCCCCAGCATTTT
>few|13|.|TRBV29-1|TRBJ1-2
CSVEGDTNYGYTF
TGCAGCGTTGAAGGGGACACTAACTATGGCTACACCTTC
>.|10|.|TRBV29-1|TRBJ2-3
CSADTDTQYF
TGCAGCGCCGACACCGATACGCAGTATTTT
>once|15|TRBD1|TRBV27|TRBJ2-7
CASSSPGQGSYEQYF
TGTGCCAGCAGTTCACCGGGACAGGGGTCCTACGAGCAGTACTTC
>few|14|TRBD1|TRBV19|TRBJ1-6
CASSTTGFGSPLHF
TGTGCCAGTAGCACGACAGGGTTCGGTTCACCCCTCCACTTT
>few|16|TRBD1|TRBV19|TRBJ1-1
CASTSKGQGRNTEAFF
TGTGCCAGTACCTCAAAAGGACAGGGAAGGAACACTGAAGCTTTCTTT
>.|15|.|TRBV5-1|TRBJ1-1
CASSLGDTRRTEAFF
TGCGCCAGCAGCTTGGGGGACACCCGAAGGACTGAAGCTTTCTTT
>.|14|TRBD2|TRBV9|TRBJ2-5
CASSDPSGGATQYF
TGTGCCAGCAGCGACCCTAGCGGGGGGGCAACCCAGTACTTC
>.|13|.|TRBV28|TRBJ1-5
CASSLQGFQPQHF
TGTGCCAGCAGTTTACAGGGTTTCCAGCCCCAGCATTTT
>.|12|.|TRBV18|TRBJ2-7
CASSPQVGEQYF
TGTGCCAGCTCTCCTCAGGTGGGCGAGCAGTACTTC
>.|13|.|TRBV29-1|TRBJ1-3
CSVGGGSGNTIYF
TGCAGCGTTGGTGGGGGGTCTGGAAACACCATATATTTT
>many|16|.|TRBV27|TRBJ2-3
CASSLYGRGSTDTQYF
TGTGCCAGCAGTTTATATGGCCGAGGGAGCACAGATACGCAGTATTTT
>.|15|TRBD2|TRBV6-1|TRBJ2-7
CASRELAGGPGEQYF
TGTGCCAGCAGGGAACTAGCGGGGGGGCCAGGGGAGCAGTACTTC
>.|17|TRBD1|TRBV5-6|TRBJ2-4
CASSLASLQGVKNIQYF
TGTGCCAGCAGCTTGGCCTCTCTCCAGGGGGTCAAAAACATTCAGTACTTC